This TCR beta chain is drawn from a study of identical twins' blood T cells. Overall study findings and caveats: Twins reportedly had markedly more similar V usage than unrelated donors, even among out-of-frame TCRbeta clonotypes. Abundant TCRbeta CDR3s overlapped more between twins than with unrelated donors.

TCRdb reprocessed the 5' RACE reads with MiXCR, giving one entry per CDR3 protein. Counted here are fewer than 450,000 distinct CDR3 sequences, 25% to 35% occurring once; the ten biggest clones make up roughly 5.5%. The germline V gene encodes CDR1 DFQATT and CDR2 SNEGSKA (reference sequence). The CDR3 is 12 residues long. V dropped 2 bases and J dropped 4 bases, with 8 bases sitting between them. Details on this clonotype: The target antigen is unknown.

The chain has TRBV20-1 and TRBJ1-2; no reliable D call. The clonotype comes from a woman aged 18-49 years in good health. Sequencing input: PBMCs. The CDR3 region has the DNA TGCAGTGCTAGAAACCCTGTCTATGGCTACACCTTC. This sequence encodes CSARNPVYGYTF.